This T cell receptor beta chain was profiled in a study of T cell responses to AZD1222 COVID-19 vaccine. Trimming at V came to 8 bases and at J to 5 bases, leaving 9 bases not matched to a gene. From germline, CDR1 is SQVTM and CDR2 ANQGSEA. The CDR3 is 13 amino acids. The sample holds one count of this clone. Clones were read by immunoSEQ multiplex PCR, and TCRdb kept only the in-frame ones, dropping some. The sample has about 100,000 clones, roughly 90% seen once. This chain uses TRBV29-1 with TRBJ1-5; 7 bases match TRBD1. The sample in question was peripheral blood, obtained on day 0 of AZD1222 vaccination. The source is an adult in good health. CDR3 loop: CSTRQGLDQPQHF. For the CDR3, the DNA is TGCAGCACTCGACAGGGACTCGATCAGCCCCAGCATTTT.